The 24 T cell receptor beta chains presented below share a single source sample, sequenced in a study of T cells in Graves' hyperthyroidism and ophthalmopathy. RNA transcripts yielded amplified TCR beta CDR3 regions. TCR CDR3 regions were first amplified by RT-PCR with HTBI primers. TCRdb re-called the multiplex PCR reads with MiXCR, one entry per CDR3 protein. The sample shows 200,000 to 250,000 distinct CDR3 sequences, around 19% of them seen only once. Sequencing input: blood. These receptors all stem from a man in his forties with Graves' hyperthyroidism.

This clonotype occurred many times. The chain carries TRBV5-6 and TRBJ2-2, with D perhaps matching TRBD1 or TRBD2 (5 bases each). V lost 4 bases, J lost 2 bases, and 12 bases lay in between. CDR1 and CDR2 from the germline V gene are SGHDT and YYEEEE. This CDR3 has 15 amino acids. The CDR3 is CASSASGRNTGELFF. The CDR3 DNA is TGTGCCAGCAGCGCCTCGGGACGTAACACCGGGGAGCTGTTTTTT.

This clonotype was seen just once. The V gene is TRBV20-1, the J gene TRBJ2-1, with TRBD2 matching over 14 bases. This CDR3 is 16 amino acids long. Germline V lookup: CDR1 DFQATT, CDR2 SNEGSKA (reference sequence). Germline trimming cut 1 base from V and 9 bases from J; bases unmatched to any gene: 8. CDR3 coding DNA: TGCAGTGCTAGAGCGGGGACTAGCGGGGGAGCGGCTGAGCAGTTCTTC. This gives the protein CSARAGTSGGAAEQFF.

In this sample, this clonotype turned up many times. The genes are TRBV20-1 and TRBJ1-1; no reliable D call. Germline CDR1 and CDR2: DFQATT and SNEGSKA (reference sequence). This CDR3 has 14 amino acids. Trimming left V 5 bases short and J 3 bases short, with 16 bases between. The CDR3 loop reads CSAGPGEGYTEAFF. The CDR3 DNA reads as TGCAGTGCTGGACCGGGAGAAGGGTACACTGAAGCTTTCTTT.

This clonotype was recorded a few times. The chain couples TRBV28 to TRBJ1-6; 10 nucleotides match TRBD1. V dropped 8 bases and J dropped 10; count of bases not matched to a gene: 8. The CDR3 contains 14 residues. CDR1 and CDR2 (germline): MDHEN, SYDVKM. CDR3 amino acids: CASPQGQGRSPLHF. CDR3 DNA sequence: TGTGCCAGCCCCCAGGGACAGGGGAGATCACCCCTCCACTTT.

This chain joins TRBV7-9 and TRBJ2-7, with 9 bases aligning to TRBD2. CDR3 length equals 17 residues. The V segment lost 2 bases and the J segment 0 bases; nucleotides outside the gene matches: 8. Per germline, CDR1 SEHNR and CDR2 FQNEAQ (reference sequence). The CDR3 here is CASSLYRSGGYSYEQYF. The CDR3 DNA reads TGTGCCAGCAGCTTATATAGAAGCGGGGGGTACTCCTACGAGCAGTACTTC. Full variable domain (rest looked up from reference TRBV7-9 and TRBJ2-7): DTGVSQNPRHKITKRGQNVTFRCDPISEHNRLYWYRQTLGQGPEFLTYFQNEAQLEKSRLLSDRFSAERPKGSFSTLEIQRTEQGDSAMYLCASSLYRSGGYSYEQYFGPGTRLTVT.

CDR3 DNA: TGTGCCAGCAGTTCCCCCTCGGGGGGCAATCAGCCCCAGCATTTT. Amino acids: CASSSPSGGNQPQHF. The chain joins TRBV6-2 or TRBV6-3 to TRBJ1-5; maybe TRBD1 (5 bases). CDR1 and CDR2 (germline): MNHEY, SVGEGT. V was shortened by 4 bases and J by 2 bases, with 12 bases between the two germline ends. The CDR3 length is 15 residues.

The chain carries TRBV20-1 and TRBJ2-1, with D perhaps matching TRBD1 (6 bases). Germline V gene lookup returns CDR1 DFQATT and CDR2 SNEGSKA (reference sequence). V was trimmed by 6 bases and J by 3 bases, leaving 18 bases between them. CDR3 length: 15 residues. CDR3 nucleotide sequence: TGCAGTGCCCCCCGGACAGACGTTTACTACAATGAGCAGTTCTTC. It encodes CSAPRTDVYYNEQFF.

This clonotype came up many times. V and J are TRBV7-2 and TRBJ1-2; D is undetermined. From germline, CDR1 is SGHTA and CDR2 FQGNSA. V shed 6 bases and J shed 0 bases, with 2 bases lying between them. The CDR3 covers 11 residues. The CDR3 reads CASRSNYGYTF. The DNA of the CDR3 is TGTGCCAGCAGGTCTAACTATGGCTACACCTTC.

This clonotype was seen at least ten times. The V gene is TRBV2, the J gene TRBJ2-1, with 7 bases matching TRBD2. The CDR3 is 17 amino acids. After removal of 0 bases from V and 4 bases from J, the junction contained 9 bases not matched to a gene. Germline CDR1 SNHLY, CDR2 FYNNEI. The CDR3 bases are TGTGCCAGCAGTGAAGCGCTTCGGGGGGACTTTTACAATGAGCAGTTCTTC. It yields the protein CASSEALRGDFYNEQFF.

This clonotype was seen at least ten times. The chain is built from TRBV7-8 and TRBJ1-6, with 9 bases lining up with TRBD1. The CDR3 loop spans 23 amino acids. Germline CDR1 reads SGHVS; CDR2 reads FQNEAQ. The V gene end was trimmed by 5 bases and the J gene end by 10 bases; junction bases not matched to a gene: 33. The CDR3 region is CASSGRRGGTSYRDRGKVSPLHF. As DNA, the CDR3 is TGTGCCAGCAGCGGCCGGCGAGGTGGAACCTCTTACCGCGACAGGGGGAAGGTGTCACCCCTCCACTTT.

Only a few counts were recorded for this clonotype. Here the CDR3 reads CASSFTGGDQYF. The CDR3, as DNA: TGTGCCAGCAGTTTTACAGGGGGCGACCAGTACTTC. This chain connects TRBV7-3 to TRBJ2-7; 9 positions match TRBD1. Losses at the gene ends were 6 bases for V and 10 bases for J; bases not matched to a gene: 7. Germline assignment: CDR1 SGHTA and CDR2 FQGTGA. CDR3 length equals 12 residues.

This clonotype came up many times. The rearrangement links TRBV7-2 to TRBJ2-1, with 7 nucleotides matching TRBD1. Per germline, CDR1 SGHTA and CDR2 FQGNSA. This CDR3 region has 13 residues. The ends lost 8 bases at V and 8 bases at J; junction bases unmatched: 9. The CDR3 spells CASGRDRRDEQFF. The CDR3 DNA reads TGTGCCAGCGGCCGGGACAGAAGGGATGAGCAGTTCTTC.

This chain joins TRBV27 and TRBJ1-5; D uncertain. This CDR3 has 13 residues. The germline V and J ends were trimmed by 3 bases and 6 bases, with 9 bases remaining between them. Germline CDR1 reads MNHEY; CDR2 reads SMNVEV (reference sequence). The CDR3 sequence: CASSFSGGQPQHF. The DNA for the CDR3 is TGTGCCAGCAGTTTCTCGGGTGGTCAGCCCCAGCATTTT.

Within the sample, this clonotype is medium-sized (0.01 to 0.1%). The chain joins TRBV3-1 to TRBJ2-5, with D perhaps matching TRBD1 or TRBD2 (6 bases each). Germline V lookup: CDR1 LGHDT, CDR2 YNNKEL (reference sequence). The CDR3 extends over 14 amino acids. The V end was cut by 0 bases, the J end by 4 bases, with 9 bases between. The CDR3 nucleotides read TGTGCCAGCAGCCAAGACGGGGGCGGAGAGACCCAGTACTTC. Translating gives CASSQDGGGETQYF.

This clonotype was recorded a few times. This CDR3 reads CASSVYREVETQYF. The CDR3 DNA reads TGCGCCAGCAGCGTGTACAGGGAAGTGGAGACCCAGTACTTC. The V gene is TRBV4-1, the J gene TRBJ2-5, with D maybe TRBD1 (6 bases). Trimming took off 5 bases at V and 5 bases at J, with 15 bases between the two ends. Germline CDR1 and CDR2: MGHRA and YSYEKL. The CDR3 totals 14 residues.

This clonotype was counted only a few times. One base away lies a much larger clone, so this may be a sequencing read error. The chain recombines TRBV18 with TRBJ2-7; a weak D match, TRBD1 (6 bases). Germline loops: CDR1 KGHSH, CDR2 LQKENI. This CDR3 contains 13 residues. CDR3 loop: CASQTGITYEQHF. CDR3 DNA: TGTGCCAGTCAAACAGGGATCACCTACGAGCAGCACTTC.

The V and J genes are TRBV30 and TRBJ2-7; D is ambiguous. Trimming pared 0 bases from V and 0 bases from J, leaving 6 bases between. CDR1 and CDR2 from the germline V gene are GTSNPN and SVGIG (reference sequence). CDR3 length: 13 amino acids. DNA for the CDR3: TGTGCCTGGAGTGTACTGAGCTCCTACGAGCAGTACTTC. It specifies CAWSVLSSYEQYF.

At least ten counts were recorded for this clonotype. The chain links TRBV7-8 to TRBJ2-7, with TRBD1 as a possible D gene (6 bases). The ends were cut back, 4 bases at V and 2 bases at J, with 12 bases in the middle. Germline lookup yields CDR1 SGHVS and CDR2 FQNEAQ. The CDR3 is made up of 14 amino acids. CDR3 bases: TGTGCCAGCAGCTCCTCCCCAGGGGCCTACGAGCAGTACTTC. This translates into CASSSSPGAYEQYF.

This clonotype was recorded at least ten times. In nucleotides, the CDR3 is TGTGCCAGCAGCCGGAGGGGCATTAGCTCTGGAAACACCATATATTTT. Residues: CASSRRGISSGNTIYF. The rearrangement uses TRBV3-1 and TRBJ1-3; TRBD1 might be the D (5 bases). Germline CDR1 is LGHDT and CDR2 is YNNKEL (reference sequence). The CDR3 has 16 residues. V gave up 4 bases and J gave up 0 bases, with 13 bases separating them.

This clonotype was detected many times. The chain joins TRBV9 to TRBJ1-1, with 7 bases identical to TRBD1. Trimming took 0 bases from V and 3 from J; bases not matched to a gene: 14. CDR3 length: 18 amino acids. CDR1 SGDLS and CDR2 YYNGEE come from the germline V gene. In DNA form, the CDR3 reads TGTGCCAGCAGCGTAGAGGGAACAGGGGCAGTGCTTGACACTGAAGCTTTCTTT. Protein sequence: CASSVEGTGAVLDTEAFF.

This clonotype was observed at least ten times. The V gene is TRBV20-1, the J gene TRBJ2-1; a weak D match, TRBD2 (5 bases). V was cut by 5 bases and J by 8 bases, with 16 bases left in between. There are 13 residues in the CDR3. CDR1 and CDR2 from the germline V gene are DFQATT and SNEGSKA (reference sequence). The CDR3 is CSASDSGLYEQFF. CDR3 coding DNA: TGCAGTGCTTCGGACTCTGGGCTCTATGAGCAGTTCTTC.

The chain couples TRBV7-8 to TRBJ1-2; no definite D call. Trimming removed 0 bases from V and 5 bases from J, with 7 bases in between. CDR1 is SGHVS, CDR2 FQNEAQ, per germline. The CDR3 is 13 residues long. CDR3 protein: CASSLALGYGYTF. CDR3 DNA sequence: TGTGCCAGCAGCTTAGCGTTGGGGTATGGCTACACCTTC.

In its sample, this clonotype was seen many times. The rearrangement uses TRBV11-2 and TRBJ1-1, with D perhaps matching TRBD1 (5 bases). Germline V gives CDR1 SGHAT, CDR2 FQNNGV. This CDR3 has 13 residues. Between the trimmed V and J ends, which lost 1 base and 7 bases, there was a span of 10 bases. The CDR3 DNA reads as TGTGCCAGCAGCTTAGGCAGGGAAGGTGAAGCTTTCTTT. It is translated as CASSLGREGEAFF.

This clonotype was recorded many times. The V call is TRBV2, the J call TRBJ1-6; 8 nucleotides line up with TRBD1. V lost 6 bases, J lost 10 bases, and 11 bases stayed unmatched. This CDR3 has 15 residues. Germline V lookup: CDR1 SNHLY, CDR2 FYNNEI. This CDR3 reads CASRQGQGGRSPLHF. CDR3 nucleotide sequence: TGTGCCAGCAGGCAAGGACAGGGAGGGCGATCACCCCTCCACTTT.